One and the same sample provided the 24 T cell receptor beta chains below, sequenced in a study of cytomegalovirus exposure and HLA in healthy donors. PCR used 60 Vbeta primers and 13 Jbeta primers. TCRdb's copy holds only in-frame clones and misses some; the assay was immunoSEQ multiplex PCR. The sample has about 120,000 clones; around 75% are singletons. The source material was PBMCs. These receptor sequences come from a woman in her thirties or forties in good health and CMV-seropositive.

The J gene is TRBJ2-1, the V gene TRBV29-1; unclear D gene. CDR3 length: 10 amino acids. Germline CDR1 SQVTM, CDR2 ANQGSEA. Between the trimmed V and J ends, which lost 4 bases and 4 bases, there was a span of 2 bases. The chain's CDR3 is CSVAYNEQFF. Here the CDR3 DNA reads TGCAGCGTTGCATACAATGAGCAGTTCTTC.

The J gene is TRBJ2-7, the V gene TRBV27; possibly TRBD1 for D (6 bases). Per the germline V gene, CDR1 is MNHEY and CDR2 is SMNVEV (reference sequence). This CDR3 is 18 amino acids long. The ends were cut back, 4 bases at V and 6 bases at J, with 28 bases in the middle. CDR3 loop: CASSSRVRQGHATIEQYF. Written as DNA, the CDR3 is TGTGCCAGCAGTTCCCGCGTCCGGCAGGGACACGCGACGATCGAGCAGTACTTC.

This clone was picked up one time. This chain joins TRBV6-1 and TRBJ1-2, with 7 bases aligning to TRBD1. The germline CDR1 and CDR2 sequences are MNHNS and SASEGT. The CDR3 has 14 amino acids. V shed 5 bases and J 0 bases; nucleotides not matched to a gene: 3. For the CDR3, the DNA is TGTGCCAGCAGTTTCGACAGGGCTAACTATGGCTACACCTTC. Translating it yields CASSFDRANYGYTF.

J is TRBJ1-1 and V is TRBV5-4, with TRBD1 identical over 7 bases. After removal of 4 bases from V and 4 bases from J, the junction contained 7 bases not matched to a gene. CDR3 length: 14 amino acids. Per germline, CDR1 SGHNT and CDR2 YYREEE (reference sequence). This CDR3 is CASSPGTVFTEAFF. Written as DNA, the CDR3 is TGTGCCAGCAGCCCCGGGACAGTCTTCACTGAAGCTTTCTTT. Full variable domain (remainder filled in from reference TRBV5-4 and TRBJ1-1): ETGVTQSPTHLIKTRGQQVTLRCSSQSGHNTVSWYQQALGQGPQFIFQYYREEENGRGNFPPRFSGLQFPNYSSELNVNALELDDSALYLCASSPGTVFTEAFFGQGTRLTVV.

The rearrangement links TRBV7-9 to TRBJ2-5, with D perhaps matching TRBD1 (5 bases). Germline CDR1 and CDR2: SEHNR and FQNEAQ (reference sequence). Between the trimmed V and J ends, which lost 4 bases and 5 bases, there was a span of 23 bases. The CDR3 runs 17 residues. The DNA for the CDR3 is TGTGCCAGCAGCTCTCGGAGACAGTTCCCGTGGCAGGAGACCCAGTACTTC. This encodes CASSSRRQFPWQETQYF.

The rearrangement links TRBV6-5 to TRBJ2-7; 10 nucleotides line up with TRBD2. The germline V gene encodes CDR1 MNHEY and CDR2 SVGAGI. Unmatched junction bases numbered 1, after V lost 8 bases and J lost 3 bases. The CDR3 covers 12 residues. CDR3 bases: TGTGCCAGCTCTAGCGGGGGCTACGAGCAGTACTTC. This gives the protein CASSSGGYEQYF.

The CDR3 nucleotides read TGTGCCATCAGGGTACTAGCGGGGTGGAGTGAGCAGTTCTTC. Translation: CAIRVLAGWSEQFF. J is TRBJ2-1 and V is TRBV10-3; 10 bases fit TRBD2. J lost 9 bases, V lost 6 bases, and 8 bases had no gene match. Germline lookup yields CDR1 ENHRY and CDR2 SYGVKD. The CDR3 length is 14 residues.

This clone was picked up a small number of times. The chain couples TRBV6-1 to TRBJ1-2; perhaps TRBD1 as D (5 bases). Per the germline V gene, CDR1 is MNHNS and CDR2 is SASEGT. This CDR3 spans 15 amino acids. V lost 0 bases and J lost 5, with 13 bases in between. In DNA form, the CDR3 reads TGTGCCAGCAGTGAAGCGCGGGGACCGTCTTATGGCTACACCTTC. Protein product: CASSEARGPSYGYTF.

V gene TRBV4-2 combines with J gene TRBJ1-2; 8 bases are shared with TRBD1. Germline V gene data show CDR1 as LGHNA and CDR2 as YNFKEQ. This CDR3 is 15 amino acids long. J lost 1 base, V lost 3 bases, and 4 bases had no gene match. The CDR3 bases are TGTGCCAGCAGCCAGAGCAGGGGGCTTAACTATGGCTACACCTTC. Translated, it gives CASSQSRGLNYGYTF.

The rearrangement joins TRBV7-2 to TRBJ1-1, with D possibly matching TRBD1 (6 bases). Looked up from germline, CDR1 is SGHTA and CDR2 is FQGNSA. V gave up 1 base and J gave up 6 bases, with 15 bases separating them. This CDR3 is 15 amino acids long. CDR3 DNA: TGTGCCAGCAGCTTAGGGGGCCCAGGGGTTGCTGAAGCTTTCTTT. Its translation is CASSLGGPGVAEAFF.

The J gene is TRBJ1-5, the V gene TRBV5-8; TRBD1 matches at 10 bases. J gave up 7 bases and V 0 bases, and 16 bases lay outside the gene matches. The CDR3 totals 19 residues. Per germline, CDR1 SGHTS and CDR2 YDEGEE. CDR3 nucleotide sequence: TGTGCCAGCAGCTTGGATCGAGACTTCTCGACAGGGGGCTCCCAGCCCCAGCATTTT. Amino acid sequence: CASSLDRDFSTGGSQPQHF.

The CDR3 spells CAWSFGTGILVAFF. CDR3 in DNA: TGTGCCTGGAGCTTCGGGACAGGGATATTAGTGGCTTTCTTT. The chain joins TRBV30 to TRBJ1-1; the match to TRBD1 covers 9 bases. Germline V CDR1 and CDR2: GTSNPN, SVGIG (reference sequence). There are 14 residues in the CDR3. V trimming: 3 bases; J trimming: 11 bases; junction bases outside the gene matches: 13.

CDR3 nucleotide sequence: TGCGCCAGCAGCCTTTGGGGTAGCGGGAAAACCACCAAAACCTACGAGCAGTACTTC. Translated: CASSLWGSGKTTKTYEQYF. V gene TRBV4-1 combines with J gene TRBJ2-7, with 8 bases lining up with TRBD2. Unmatched junction bases numbered 19, after V lost 4 bases and J lost 2 bases. This CDR3 region has 19 residues. Looked up from germline, CDR1 is MGHRA and CDR2 is YSYEKL.

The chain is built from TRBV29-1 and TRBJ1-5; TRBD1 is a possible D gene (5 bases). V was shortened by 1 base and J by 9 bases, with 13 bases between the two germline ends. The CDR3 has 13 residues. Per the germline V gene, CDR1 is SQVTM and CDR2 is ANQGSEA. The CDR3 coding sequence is TGCAGCGTTGAAGGAGGGCCCGGGGGGCCCCAGCATTTT. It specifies CSVEGGPGGPQHF.

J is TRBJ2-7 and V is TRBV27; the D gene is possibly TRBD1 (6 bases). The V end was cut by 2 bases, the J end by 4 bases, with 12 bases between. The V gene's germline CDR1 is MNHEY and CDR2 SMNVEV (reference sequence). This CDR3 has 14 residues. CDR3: CASSLGQSRYEQYF. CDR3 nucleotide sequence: TGTGCCAGCAGTTTAGGACAGAGCCGTTACGAGCAGTACTTC.

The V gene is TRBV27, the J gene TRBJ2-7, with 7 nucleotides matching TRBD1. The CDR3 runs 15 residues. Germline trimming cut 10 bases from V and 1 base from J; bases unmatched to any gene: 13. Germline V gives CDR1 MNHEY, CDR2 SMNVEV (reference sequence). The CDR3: CATMGTERGSYEQYF. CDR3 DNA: TGTGCCACCATGGGGACAGAAAGGGGATCCTACGAGCAGTACTTC.

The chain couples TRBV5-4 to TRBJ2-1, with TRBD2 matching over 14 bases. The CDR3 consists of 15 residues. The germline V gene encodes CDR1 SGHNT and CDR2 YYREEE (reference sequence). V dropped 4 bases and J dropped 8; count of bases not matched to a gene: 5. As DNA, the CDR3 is TGTGCCAGCAGCCTGACTAGCGGGAGGGCCCATGAGCAGTTCTTC. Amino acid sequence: CASSLTSGRAHEQFF.

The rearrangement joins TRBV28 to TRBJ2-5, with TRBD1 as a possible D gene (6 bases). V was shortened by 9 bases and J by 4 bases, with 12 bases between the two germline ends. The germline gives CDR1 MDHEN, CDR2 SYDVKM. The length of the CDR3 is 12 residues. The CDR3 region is CASEVGGETQYF. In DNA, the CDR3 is TGTGCCAGTGAGGTAGGGGGAGAGACCCAGTACTTC.

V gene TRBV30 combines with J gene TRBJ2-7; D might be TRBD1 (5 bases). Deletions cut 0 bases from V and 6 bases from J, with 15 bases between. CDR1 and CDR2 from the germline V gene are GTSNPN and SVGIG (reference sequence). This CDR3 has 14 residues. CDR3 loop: CAWSVTRTSSEQYF. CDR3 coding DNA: TGTGCCTGGAGTGTAACTCGGACAAGCTCCGAGCAGTACTTC.

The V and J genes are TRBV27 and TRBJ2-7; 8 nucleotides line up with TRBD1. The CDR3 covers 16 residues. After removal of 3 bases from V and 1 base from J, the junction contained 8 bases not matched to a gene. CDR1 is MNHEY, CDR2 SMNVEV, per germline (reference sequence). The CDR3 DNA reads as TGTGCCAGCAGTTTTGAGAGGACAGGGAGTTCCTACGAGCAGTACTTC. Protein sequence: CASSFERTGSSYEQYF.

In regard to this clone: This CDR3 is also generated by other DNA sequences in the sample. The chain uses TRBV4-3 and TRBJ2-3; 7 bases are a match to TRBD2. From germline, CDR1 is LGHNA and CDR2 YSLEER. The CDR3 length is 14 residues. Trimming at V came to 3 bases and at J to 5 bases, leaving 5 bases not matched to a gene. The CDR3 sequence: CASSQAGVRDTQYF. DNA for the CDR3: TGCGCCAGCAGCCAGGCGGGAGTGAGAGATACGCAGTATTTT.

DNA of the CDR3: TGTGCCAGCAGTTCTGCGGTCCCTGGGACTTACCCGCAGTACTTC. Protein sequence: CASSSAVPGTYPQYF. The rearrangement uses TRBV6-5 and TRBJ2-5; TRBD2 is a possible D gene (6 bases). The V and J ends lost 4 bases and 11 bases respectively, with 23 bases between them. There are 15 residues in the CDR3. Germline CDR1 MNHEY, CDR2 SVGAGI.

CDR3 protein: CASSPTSGGRNEQFF. The CDR3 DNA reads TGTGCCAGCAGCCCCACTAGCGGGGGGCGAAATGAGCAGTTCTTC. The chain is built from TRBV6-5 and TRBJ2-1; TRBD2 aligns across 12 bases. In germline, CDR1 is MNHEY, CDR2 SVGAGI. CDR3 length: 15 residues. V lost 6 bases and J lost 7; bases outside the gene matches: 7.

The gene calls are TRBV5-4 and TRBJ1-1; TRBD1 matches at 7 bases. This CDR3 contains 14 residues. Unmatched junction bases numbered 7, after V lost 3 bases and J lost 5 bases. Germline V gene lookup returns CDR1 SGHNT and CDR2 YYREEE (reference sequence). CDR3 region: CASSSKGAGTEAFF. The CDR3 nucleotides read TGTGCCAGCAGCTCAAAGGGGGCCGGAACTGAAGCTTTCTTT.